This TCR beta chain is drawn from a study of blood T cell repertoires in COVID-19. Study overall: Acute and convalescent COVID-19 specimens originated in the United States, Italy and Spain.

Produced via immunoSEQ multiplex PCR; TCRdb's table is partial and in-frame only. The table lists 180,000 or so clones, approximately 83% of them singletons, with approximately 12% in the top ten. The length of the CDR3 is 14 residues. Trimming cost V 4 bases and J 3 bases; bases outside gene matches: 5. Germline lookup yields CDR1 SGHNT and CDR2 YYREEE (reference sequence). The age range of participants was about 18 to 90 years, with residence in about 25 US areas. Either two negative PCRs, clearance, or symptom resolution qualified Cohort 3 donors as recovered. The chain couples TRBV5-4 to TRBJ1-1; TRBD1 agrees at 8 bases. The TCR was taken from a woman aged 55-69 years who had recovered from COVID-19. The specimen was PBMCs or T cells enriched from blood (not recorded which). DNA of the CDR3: TGTGCCAGCAGCCGGACAGGGACCGACACTGAAGCTTTCTTT. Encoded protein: CASSRTGTDTEAFF. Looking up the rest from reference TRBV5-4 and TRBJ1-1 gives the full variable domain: ETGVTQSPTHLIKTRGQQVTLRCSSQSGHNTVSWYQQALGQGPQFIFQYYREEENGRGNFPPRFSGLQFPNYSSELNVNALELDDSALYLCASSRTGTDTEAFFGQGTRLTVV.